This entry lists 11 T cell receptor beta chains sequenced from one sample in a study of cytomegalovirus exposure and HLA in healthy donors. The PCR was carried out with 60 Vbeta primers and 13 Jbeta primers. Repertoires were generated with immunoSEQ multiplex PCR, while TCRdb's copy carries only in-frame clones and drops some. This sample carries 150,000 to 200,000 clones, more than 65% of them seen once, and the ten largest clones take 1.5% to 2%. Sequencing input: PBMCs. These receptors all come from a young woman in good health and CMV-seronegative.

This chain links TRBV5-6 with TRBJ2-2, with 7 positions matching TRBD2. The CDR3 runs to 16 residues. Germline-derived CDR1 and CDR2 are SGHDT and YYEEEE. With V trimmed by 3 bases and J by 1 base, 6 bases remained unmatched. CDR3 coding DNA: TGTGCCAGCAGCTCGGCCTGGGGGGGGAACACCGGGGAGCTGTTTTTT. It is translated as CASSSAWGGNTGELFF.

The V and J genes are TRBV28 and TRBJ1-5; 9 bases are a match to TRBD1. Per germline, CDR1 MDHEN and CDR2 SYDVKM. The length of the CDR3 is 16 residues. V trimming: 2 bases; J trimming: 4 bases; junction bases outside the gene matches: 6. The CDR3 DNA follows: TGTGCCAGCAGTTTAGCAGGGACAGGGAGAAATCAGCCCCAGCATTTT. It codes for CASSLAGTGRNQPQHF.

The rearrangement uses TRBV7-2 and TRBJ1-2; 9 bases map to TRBD1. The CDR3 runs to 14 residues. Germline values: CDR1 SGHTA, CDR2 FQGNSA. V trimming: 5 bases; J trimming: 7 bases; junction bases outside the gene matches: 8. As DNA, the CDR3 is TGTGCCAGCAGCCCACGAAGGGACAGGGCTGGCTACACCTTC. The encoded protein is CASSPRRDRAGYTF. The full variable domain, with the rest looked up from reference TRBV7-2 and TRBJ1-2, is GAGVSQSPSNKVTEKGKDVELRCDPISGHTALYWYRQSLGQGLEFLIYFQGNSAPDKSGLPSDRFSAERTGGSVSTLTIQRTQQEDSAVYLCASSPRRDRAGYTFGSGTRLTVV.

This sequence joins TRBV19 and TRBJ1-1, with D uncertain. Germline loops: CDR1 LNHDA, CDR2 SQIVND (reference sequence). There are 14 residues in the CDR3. The V gene lost 5 bases and the J gene lost 0 bases, with 10 bases spanning the gap. The DNA of the CDR3 is TGTGCCAGTAGTTCTAGGTTCATGAACACTGAAGCTTTCTTT. The encoded protein is CASSSRFMNTEAFF.

This chain connects TRBV7-2 to TRBJ2-3; no firm D call. This CDR3 is built from 14 residues. Germline CDR1 reads SGHTA; CDR2 reads FQGNSA. V gave up 4 bases and J gave up 4 bases, with 12 bases separating them. The CDR3 DNA reads as TGTGCCAGCAGCTCCGGGTTTAGTTCAGATACGCAGTATTTT. Amino acids: CASSSGFSSDTQYF.

The CDR3 here is CASRGTGGSTDTQYF. The CDR3 DNA follows: TGTGCCAGCAGGGGGACAGGGGGCTCCACAGATACGCAGTATTTT. V gene TRBV6-1 combines with J gene TRBJ2-3, with TRBD1 matching 12 bases. V was pared by 6 bases and J by 2 bases, with 3 bases of the junction left unmatched. Germline CDR1 and CDR2: MNHNS and SASEGT. The length of the CDR3 is 15 residues.

This sequence joins TRBV9 and TRBJ2-1; a possible D gene is TRBD1 (5 bases). Germline V gene lookup returns CDR1 SGDLS and CDR2 YYNGEE. V was shortened by 0 bases and J by 2 bases, with 12 bases between the two germline ends. This CDR3 spans 16 amino acids. This chain's CDR3 is CASSVGPGRTYNEQFF. CDR3 coding DNA: TGTGCCAGCAGCGTAGGCCCAGGGCGGACCTACAATGAGCAGTTCTTC.

This chain connects TRBV7-9 to TRBJ2-5, with no clear D. The closer fit of TRBJ2-7 to the DNA end suggests the J call may be wrong. Germline lookup yields CDR1 SEHNR and CDR2 FQNEAQ (reference sequence). The CDR3 is 14 amino acids. The DNA of the CDR3 is TGTGCCAGCAGCTTAGCCTCCGGTTTCTACGAGCAGTACTTC. Translating gives CASSLASGFYEQYF.

This chain's CDR3 is CASSQDGDRAGGDNEQFF. The CDR3 DNA reads TGCGCCAGCAGCCAAGATGGGGACAGGGCAGGGGGGGACAATGAGCAGTTCTTC. J is TRBJ2-1 and V is TRBV4-1, with 9 bases lining up with TRBD1. The germline V gene encodes CDR1 MGHRA and CDR2 YSYEKL. This CDR3 spans 18 amino acids. Trimming took 0 bases from V and 5 from J; bases not matched to a gene: 11.

This clone was seen only a few times. The chain employs TRBV27 and TRBJ2-7; perhaps TRBD2 as D (5 bases). Trimming cost V 6 bases and J 2 bases, with 14 bases left between them. Germline CDR1 is MNHEY and CDR2 is SMNVEV (reference sequence). The CDR3 extends over 14 amino acids. CDR3 nucleotide sequence: TGTGCCAGCAGGGACTCCGTTAGGCCCTACGAGCAGTACTTC. This gives the protein CASRDSVRPYEQYF.

This clone was detected a few times. This chain links TRBV2 with TRBJ1-5; possible D gene TRBD1, 5 bases. Germline loops: CDR1 SNHLY, CDR2 FYNNEI. V was clipped by 6 bases and J by 6 bases, with 12 bases between them. This CDR3 comprises 13 residues. The CDR3 DNA is TGTGCCAGCAGATCAGGCAGGGCTCAGCCCCAGCATTTT. Encoded protein: CASRSGRAQPQHF.